The clone carrying this TCR beta chain was observed at least ten times. Its specificity is not known. The data are from a study of blood T cells in healthy people across ages. Study background: Using template switching, researchers captured about one barcoded beta molecule for each two T cells.

Study-level points and caveats: Estimates drawn from one million T cells were deemed to understate diversity. Long-lived donors had more naive CD4+ cells and higher diversity than aged donors.

Combining a sample-barcoded 5' primer with a J-beta primer mix, a second PCR ran for roughly 7 to 12 cycles. In TCRdb, the 5' RACE reads were re-called with MiXCR into one record per CDR3 protein. Among hundreds of thousands of distinct CDR3 sequences listed, about 30% were seen once. The V and J ends lost 1 base and 0 bases, in that order; junction bases with no gene match: 17. The germline V gene encodes CDR1 DFQATT and CDR2 SNEGSKA (reference sequence). The CDR3 has 20 amino acids. Every sample yielded at least 6.5 million isolated PBMCs. The source of this sequence is a woman older than 75 in good health. Sample: blood. The chain recombines TRBV20-1 with TRBJ2-1; TRBD2 matches at 8 bases. CDR3 in amino acids: CSARGRIELAVRSSYNEQFF. The CDR3, as DNA: TGCAGTGCTAGAGGGCGGATAGAACTAGCGGTTCGAAGCTCCTACAATGAGCAGTTCTTC.